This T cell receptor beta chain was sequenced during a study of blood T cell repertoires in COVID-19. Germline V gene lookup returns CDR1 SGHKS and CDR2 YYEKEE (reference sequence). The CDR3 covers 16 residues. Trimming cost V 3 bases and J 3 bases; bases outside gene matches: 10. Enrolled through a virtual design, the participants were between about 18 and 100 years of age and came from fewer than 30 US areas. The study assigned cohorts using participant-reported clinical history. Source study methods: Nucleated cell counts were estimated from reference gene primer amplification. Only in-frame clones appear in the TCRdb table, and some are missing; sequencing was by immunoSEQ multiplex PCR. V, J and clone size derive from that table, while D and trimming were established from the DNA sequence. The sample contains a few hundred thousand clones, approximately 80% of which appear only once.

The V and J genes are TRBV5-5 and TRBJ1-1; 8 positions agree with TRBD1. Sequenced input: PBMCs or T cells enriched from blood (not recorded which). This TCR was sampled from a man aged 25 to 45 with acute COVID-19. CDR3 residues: CASSSGQGLFYTEAFF. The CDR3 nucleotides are TGTGCCAGCAGCTCCGGACAGGGTCTCTTCTACACTGAAGCTTTCTTT.